The 5 T cell receptor beta chains listed next were all sequenced from one sample in a study of T-cell memory formation after mild COVID-19. TCRdb reprocessed the 5' RACE reads via MiXCR and lists one record per CDR3 protein. The repertoire consists of 300,000 to 350,000 distinct CDR3 sequences, with 13% to 15% occurring once and the leading ten covering roughly a fifth. The material sequenced was PBMCs or a T cell subset sorted from them (not recorded which). These receptors were taken from a man between 18 and 29 years old who had mild COVID-19 (a few samples of this study predate the infection). Cell type and time point are not known.

This chain joins TRBV6-5 and TRBJ2-1; TRBD2 aligns across 9 bases. Germline-derived CDR1 and CDR2 are MNHEY and SVGAGI. V gave up 10 bases and J gave up 13 bases; unmatched junction bases: 20. This CDR3 contains 15 residues. In nucleotides, the CDR3 is TGTGCCACCACGACGGGCGGGGGGGCCGGAGTCAACCAGTTCTTC. Amino acid sequence: CATTTGGGAGVNQFF.

This clonotype was found many times. The V gene is TRBV10-3, the J gene TRBJ2-2; 8 bases map to TRBD1. The CDR3 extends over 16 amino acids. CDR1 and CDR2 from the germline V gene are ENHRY and SYGVKD. Trimming at V came to 3 bases and at J to 1 base, leaving 4 bases not matched to a gene. The CDR3 DNA sequence: TGTGCCATCAGTGAAGCCGGGACAGGGAACACCGGGGAGCTGTTTTTT. Translation gives CAISEAGTGNTGELFF.

The chain carries TRBV15 and TRBJ2-1; possible D gene TRBD1, 5 bases. Germline values: CDR1 LNHNV, CDR2 YYDKDF (reference sequence). This CDR3 spans 12 amino acids. Trimming removed 4 bases from V and 4 bases from J, with 5 bases in between. The CDR3 DNA is TGTGCCACCAGCAAGGGGTACAATGAGCAGTTCTTC. It codes for CATSKGYNEQFF.

This clonotype was detected many times. The CDR3 here is CASSLDGRDSGELFF. The CDR3 region has the DNA TGCGCCAGCAGCCTCGACGGGAGGGATTCCGGGGAGCTGTTTTTT. The rearrangement joins TRBV4-3 to TRBJ2-2, with 8 positions matching TRBD2. Per the germline V gene, CDR1 is LGHNA and CDR2 is YSLEER. The CDR3 covers 15 residues. With 4 bases clipped from V and 6 bases from J, the junction kept 7 bases outside the gene matches.

V usage is TRBV20-1 and J usage is TRBJ1-3, with D maybe TRBD1 (5 bases). CDR1 is DFQATT, CDR2 SNEGSKA, per germline (reference sequence). The length of the CDR3 is 14 residues. V lost 3 bases, J lost 3 bases, and 12 bases lay in between. The CDR3 loop reads CSASFLGVGNTIYF. CDR3 nucleotide sequence: TGCAGTGCTAGCTTTTTGGGGGTTGGAAACACCATATATTTT.